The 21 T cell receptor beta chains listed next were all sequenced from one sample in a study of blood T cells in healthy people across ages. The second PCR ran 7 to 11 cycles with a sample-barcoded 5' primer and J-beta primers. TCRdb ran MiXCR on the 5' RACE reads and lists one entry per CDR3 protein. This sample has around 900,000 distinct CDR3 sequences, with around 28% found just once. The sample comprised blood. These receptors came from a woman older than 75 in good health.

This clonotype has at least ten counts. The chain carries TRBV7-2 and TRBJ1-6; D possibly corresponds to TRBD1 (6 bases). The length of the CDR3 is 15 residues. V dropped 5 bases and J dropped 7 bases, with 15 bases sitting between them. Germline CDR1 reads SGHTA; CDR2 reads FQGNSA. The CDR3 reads CASSRGTSPNSPLHF. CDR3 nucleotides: TGTGCCAGCAGCAGGGGGACAAGCCCAAATTCACCCCTCCACTTT. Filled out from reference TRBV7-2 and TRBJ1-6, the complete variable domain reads GAGVSQSPSNKVTEKGKDVELRCDPISGHTALYWYRQSLGQGLEFLIYFQGNSAPDKSGLPSDRFSAERTGGSVSTLTIQRTQQEDSAVYLCASSRGTSPNSPLHFGNGTRLTVT.

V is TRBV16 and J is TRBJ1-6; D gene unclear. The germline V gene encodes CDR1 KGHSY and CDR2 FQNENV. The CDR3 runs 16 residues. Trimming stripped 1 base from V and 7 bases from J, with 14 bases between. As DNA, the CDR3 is TGTGCCAGCAGCCAATTGTCGGCAGCTGCCAATTCACCCCTCCACTTT. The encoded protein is CASSQLSAAANSPLHF. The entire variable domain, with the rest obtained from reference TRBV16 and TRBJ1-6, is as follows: GEEVAQTPKHLVRGEGQKAKLYCAPIKGHSYVFWYQQVLKNEFKFLISFQNENVFDETGMPKERFSAKCLPNSPCSLEIQATKLEDSAVYFCASSQLSAAANSPLHFGNGTRLTVT.

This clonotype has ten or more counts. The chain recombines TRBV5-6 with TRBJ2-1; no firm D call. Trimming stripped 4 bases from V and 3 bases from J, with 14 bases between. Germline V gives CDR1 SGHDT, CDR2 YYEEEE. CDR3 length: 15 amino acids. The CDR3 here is CASSRTPRDYNEQFF. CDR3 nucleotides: TGTGCCAGCAGCCGGACCCCAAGGGACTACAATGAGCAGTTCTTC.

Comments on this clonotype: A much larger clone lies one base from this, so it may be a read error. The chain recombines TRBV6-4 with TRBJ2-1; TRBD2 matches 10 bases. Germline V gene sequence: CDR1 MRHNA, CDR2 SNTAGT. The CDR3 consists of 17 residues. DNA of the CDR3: TGTGTCAGCAGCTGGCCCGTAGCGGGGGGCCCTTACAATGAGCAGTTCTTC. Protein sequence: CVSSWPVAGGPYNEQFF.

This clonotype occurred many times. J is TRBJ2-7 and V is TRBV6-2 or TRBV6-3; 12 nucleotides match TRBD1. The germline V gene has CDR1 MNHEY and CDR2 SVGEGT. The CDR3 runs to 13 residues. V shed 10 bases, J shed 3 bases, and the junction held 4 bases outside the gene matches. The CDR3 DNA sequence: TGTGCCACCGGGACAGGGGGCCTCTACGAGCAGTACTTC. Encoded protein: CATGTGGLYEQYF.

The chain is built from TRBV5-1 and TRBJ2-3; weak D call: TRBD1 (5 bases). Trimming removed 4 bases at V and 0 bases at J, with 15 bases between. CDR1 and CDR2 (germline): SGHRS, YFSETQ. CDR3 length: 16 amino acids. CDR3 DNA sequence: TGCGCCAGCAGCCCACCGGACATCCCTAGCACAGATACGCAGTATTTT. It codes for CASSPPDIPSTDTQYF.

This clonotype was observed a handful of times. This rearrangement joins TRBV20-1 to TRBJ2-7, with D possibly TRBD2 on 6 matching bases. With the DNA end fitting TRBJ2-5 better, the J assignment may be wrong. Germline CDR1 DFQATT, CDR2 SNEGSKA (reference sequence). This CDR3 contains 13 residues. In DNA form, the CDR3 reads TGCAGTGCCCGCGGGCAGGTGGGGGGGACCCAGTACTTC. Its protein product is CSARGQVGGTQYF.

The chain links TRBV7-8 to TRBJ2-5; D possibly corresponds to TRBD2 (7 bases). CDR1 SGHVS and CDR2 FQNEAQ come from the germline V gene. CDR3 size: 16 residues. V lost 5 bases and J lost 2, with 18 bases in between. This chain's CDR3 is CASSRTVGGRQETQYF. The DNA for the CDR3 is TGTGCCAGCAGCCGGACTGTGGGGGGGCGGCAAGAGACCCAGTACTTC.

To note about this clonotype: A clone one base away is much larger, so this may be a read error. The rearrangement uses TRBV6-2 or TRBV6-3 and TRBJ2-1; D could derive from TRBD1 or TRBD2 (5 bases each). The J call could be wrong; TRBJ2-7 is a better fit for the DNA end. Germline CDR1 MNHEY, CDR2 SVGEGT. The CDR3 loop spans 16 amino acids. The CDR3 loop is CASSREGMGSYNEQYF. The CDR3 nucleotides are TGTGCCAGCTCAAGAGAGGGGATGGGATCCTACAATGAGCAGTACTTC.

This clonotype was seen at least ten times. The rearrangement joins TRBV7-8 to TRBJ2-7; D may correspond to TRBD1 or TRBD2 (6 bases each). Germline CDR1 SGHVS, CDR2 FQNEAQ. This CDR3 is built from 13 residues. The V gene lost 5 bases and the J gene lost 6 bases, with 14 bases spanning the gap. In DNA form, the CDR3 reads TGTGCCAGCAGCAGACGTAGGGGGGTCGAGCAGTACTTC. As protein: CASSRRRGVEQYF.

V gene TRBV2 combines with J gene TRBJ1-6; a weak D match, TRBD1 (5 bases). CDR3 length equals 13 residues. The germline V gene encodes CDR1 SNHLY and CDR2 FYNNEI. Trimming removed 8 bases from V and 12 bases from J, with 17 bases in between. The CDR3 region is CASEGDPLLPLHF. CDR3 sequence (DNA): TGTGCCAGCGAAGGGGACCCCCTTCTACCCCTCCACTTT.

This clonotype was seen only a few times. CDR3: CSASPGQGARQPQHF. CDR3 bases: TGCAGTGCTAGTCCGGGACAGGGGGCAAGACAGCCCCAGCATTTT. The chain combines TRBV20-1 with TRBJ1-5, with TRBD1 matching 12 bases. The V gene's germline CDR1 is DFQATT and CDR2 SNEGSKA (reference sequence). This CDR3 is built from 15 residues. V trimming: 3 bases; J trimming: 7 bases; junction bases outside the gene matches: 7.

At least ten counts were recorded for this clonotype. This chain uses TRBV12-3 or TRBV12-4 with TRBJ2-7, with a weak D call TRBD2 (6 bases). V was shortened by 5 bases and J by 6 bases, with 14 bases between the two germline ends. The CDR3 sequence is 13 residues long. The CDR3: CASSAPGLFEQYF. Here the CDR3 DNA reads TGTGCCAGCAGTGCCCCGGGACTCTTCGAGCAGTACTTC.

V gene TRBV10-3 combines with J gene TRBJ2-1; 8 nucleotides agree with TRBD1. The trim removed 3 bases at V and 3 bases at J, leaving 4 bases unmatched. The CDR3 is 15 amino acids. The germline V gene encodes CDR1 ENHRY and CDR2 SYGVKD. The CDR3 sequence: CAISDSGGSYNEQFF. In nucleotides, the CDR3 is TGTGCCATCAGTGACTCAGGGGGCAGCTACAATGAGCAGTTCTTC.

The CDR3 loop reads CASSPRGRGADTQYF. The DNA of the CDR3 is TGTGCCAGCAGTCCCCGGGGCAGGGGCGCAGATACGCAGTATTTT. This chain links TRBV12-3 or TRBV12-4 with TRBJ2-3, with D possibly matching TRBD1 (6 bases). The germline V and J ends were trimmed by 5 bases and 4 bases, with 16 bases remaining between them. CDR3 size: 15 residues.

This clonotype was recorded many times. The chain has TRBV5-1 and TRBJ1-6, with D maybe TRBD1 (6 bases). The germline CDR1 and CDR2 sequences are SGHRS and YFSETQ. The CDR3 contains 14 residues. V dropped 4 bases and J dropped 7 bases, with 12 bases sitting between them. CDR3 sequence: CASSLDSQNSPLHF. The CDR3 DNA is TGCGCCAGCAGCCTGGACAGCCAGAATTCACCCCTCCACTTT. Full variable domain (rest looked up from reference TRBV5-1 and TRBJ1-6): KAGVTQTPRYLIKTRGQQVTLSCSPISGHRSVSWYQQTPGQGLQFLFEYFSETQRNKGNFPGRFSGRQFSNSRSEMNVSTLELGDSALYLCASSLDSQNSPLHFGNGTRLTVT.

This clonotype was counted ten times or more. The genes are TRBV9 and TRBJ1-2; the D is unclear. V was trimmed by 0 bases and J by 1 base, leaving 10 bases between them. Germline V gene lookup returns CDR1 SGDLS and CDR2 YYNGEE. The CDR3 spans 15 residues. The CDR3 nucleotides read TGTGCCAGCAGCGTAGGCGGCAGAAATAACTATGGCTACACCTTC. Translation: CASSVGGRNNYGYTF.

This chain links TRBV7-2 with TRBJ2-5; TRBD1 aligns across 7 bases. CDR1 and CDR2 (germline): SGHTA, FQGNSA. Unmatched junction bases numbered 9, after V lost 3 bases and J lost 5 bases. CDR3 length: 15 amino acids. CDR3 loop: CASSLSGRGKETQYF. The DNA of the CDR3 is TGTGCCAGCAGCTTGAGCGGCAGGGGGAAGGAGACCCAGTACTTC.

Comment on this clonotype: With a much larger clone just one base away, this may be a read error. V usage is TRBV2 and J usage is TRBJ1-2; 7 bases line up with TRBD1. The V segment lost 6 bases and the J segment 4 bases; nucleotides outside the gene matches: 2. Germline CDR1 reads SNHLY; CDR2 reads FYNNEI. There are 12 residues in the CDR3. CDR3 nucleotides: TGTGCCAGCAGACAGGGGCCCTATGGCTACACCTTC. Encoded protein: CASRQGPYGYTF.

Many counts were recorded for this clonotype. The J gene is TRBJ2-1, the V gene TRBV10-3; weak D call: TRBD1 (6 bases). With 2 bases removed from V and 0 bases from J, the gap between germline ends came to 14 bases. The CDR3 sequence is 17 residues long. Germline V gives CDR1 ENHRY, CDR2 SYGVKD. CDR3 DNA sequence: TGTGCCATCAGTGAGGGGGTAGGACAGAGCTCCTACAATGAGCAGTTCTTC. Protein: CAISEGVGQSSYNEQFF.

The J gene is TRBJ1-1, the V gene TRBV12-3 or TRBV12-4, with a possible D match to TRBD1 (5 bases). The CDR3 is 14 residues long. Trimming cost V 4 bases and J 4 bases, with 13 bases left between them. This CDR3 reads CASSWRGGGTEAFF. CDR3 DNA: TGTGCCAGCAGTTGGCGGGGGGGGGGCACTGAAGCTTTCTTT.